Below, 30 T cell receptor beta chains from the same sample are listed, as sequenced in a study of regulatory T cells in long-lasting Graves disease. The time point: newly diagnosed GD, antithyroid drugs for less than 3 months. The TCR library used RNA extracted from PBMCs. Assembly of TCR beta libraries relied on iRepertoire HTBI primers together with Arm-PCR of CDR3 regions. TCRdb called the multiplex PCR reads again in MiXCR, with one record for every CDR3 protein. There are 400,000 to 500,000 distinct CDR3 sequences in the sample; over 14% occur only once, and roughly 8% lies in the top ten. The same data also went into a second study, on T cells in Graves' hyperthyroidism and ophthalmopathy.

Here the sequenced sample was peripheral blood mononuclear cells (PBMCs), taken at new diagnosis, from a patient treated with antithyroid drugs. The receptors were sampled from a woman in her 40s with Graves disease.

This chain uses TRBV27 with TRBJ2-7; D may be TRBD2 (6 bases). This CDR3 is 15 amino acids long. Germline V CDR1 and CDR2: MNHEY, SMNVEV (reference sequence). Deletions cut 2 bases from V and 3 bases from J, with 14 bases between. The DNA for the CDR3 is TGTGCCAGCAGTTTAGGAGGAGGGCCGATCTACGAGCAGTACTTC. Translated: CASSLGGGPIYEQYF.

This clonotype was seen more than once but under ten times. The rearrangement joins TRBV7-9 to TRBJ1-4; D unresolved. Germline CDR1 and CDR2: SEHNR and FQNEAQ (reference sequence). Trimming cost V 0 bases and J 10 bases, with 15 bases left between them. The CDR3 runs to 15 residues. The DNA of the CDR3 is TGTGCCAGCAGCTTAGCGGTGGAGGGTTCGGGAAAACTGTTTTTT. Encoded protein: CASSLAVEGSGKLFF.

This clonotype was seen more than once but under ten times. The chain employs TRBV4-2 and TRBJ2-1; 8 nucleotides line up with TRBD2. Germline CDR1 reads LGHNA; CDR2 reads YNFKEQ. The trim removed 6 bases at V and 5 bases at J, leaving 9 bases unmatched. The CDR3 is 15 amino acids. The CDR3 nucleotides are TGTGCCAGCAGTCAGAGCGGGAGTTTGAACAATGAGCAGTTCTTC. It specifies CASSQSGSLNNEQFF.

This clonotype was counted a few times. In DNA, the CDR3 is TGTGCCAGCTCAGCGAGATACGGAGGCGATGAGCAGTTCTTC. Translation gives CASSARYGGDEQFF. The chain combines TRBV18 with TRBJ2-1; tentative D call: TRBD2 (5 bases). The CDR3 is 14 amino acids. V gave up 5 bases and J gave up 8 bases, with 16 bases separating them. Germline V gives CDR1 KGHSH, CDR2 LQKENI.

At least ten counts were recorded for this clonotype. The chain couples TRBV19 to TRBJ1-2; D not resolved. The CDR3 totals 12 residues. Trimming removed 10 bases from V and 1 base from J, with 10 bases in between. Germline assignment: CDR1 LNHDA and CDR2 SQIVND (reference sequence). CDR3 in amino acids: CATSDFNYGYTF. The CDR3 nucleotides are TGTGCCACCTCGGACTTTAACTATGGCTACACCTTC.

This clonotype was counted between two and nine times. V gene TRBV3-1 combines with J gene TRBJ1-2; D ambiguous. In germline, CDR1 is LGHDT, CDR2 YNNKEL (reference sequence). The CDR3 is made up of 13 amino acids. Trimming pared 0 bases from V and 6 bases from J, leaving 8 bases between. CDR3 amino acids: CASSQEYWDGYTF. Here the CDR3 DNA reads TGTGCCAGCAGCCAAGAATACTGGGATGGCTACACCTTC. The full variable domain, in which reference TRBV3-1 and TRBJ1-2 provide the parts outside the CDR3, is DTAVSQTPKYLVTQMGNDKSIKCEQNLGHDTMYWYKQDSKKFLKIMFSYNNKELIINETVPNRFSPKSPDKAHLNLHINSLELGDSAVYFCASSQEYWDGYTFGSGTRLTVV.

The V and J genes are TRBV28 and TRBJ2-7, with D hard to call. V shed 3 bases and J shed 2 bases, with 11 bases lying between them. The CDR3 covers 14 residues. CDR1 and CDR2 (germline): MDHEN, SYDVKM. The CDR3 bases are TGTGCCAGCAGTTTTTATTACAGCACCTACGAGCAGTACTTC. Translated, it gives CASSFYYSTYEQYF.

The sample holds one count of this clonotype. The junction differs from germline at one of its ends, possibly a read error. The chain is built from TRBV9 and TRBJ2-5, with TRBD2 identical over 7 bases. Germline assignment: CDR1 SGDLS and CDR2 YYNGEE. CDR3 length: 15 residues. CDR3 amino acids: CVSSASGTPQETQYF. In DNA form, the CDR3 reads TGTGTCAGCAGCGCTAGCGGAACTCCCCAAGAGACCCAGTACTTC. Full variable domain (outside the CDR3, taken from reference TRBV9 and TRBJ2-5): DSGVTQTPKHLITATGQRVTLRCSPRSGDLSVYWYQQSLDQGLQFLIQYYNGEERAKGNILERFSAQQFPDLHSELNLSSLELGDSALYFCVSSASGTPQETQYFGPGTRLLVL.

This clonotype has at least ten counts. The J gene is TRBJ2-4, the V gene TRBV5-6; D not resolved. V gave up 4 bases and J gave up 0 bases, with 14 bases separating them. The CDR3 spans 16 residues. The germline gives CDR1 SGHDT, CDR2 YYEEEE. The CDR3 here is CASSLSKFLAKNIQYF. The CDR3 DNA follows: TGTGCCAGCAGCCTATCCAAGTTCTTAGCCAAAAACATTCAGTACTTC. The variable domain in full, with the rest retrieved from reference TRBV5-6 and TRBJ2-4, is DAGVTQSPTHLIKTRGQQVTLRCSPKSGHDTVSWYQQALGQGPQFIFQYYEEEERQRGNFPDRFSGHQFPNYSSELNVNALLLGDSALYLCASSLSKFLAKNIQYFGAGTRLSVL.

This clonotype was detected ten times or more. This rearrangement joins TRBV12-3 or TRBV12-4 to TRBJ2-5, with 9 bases that match TRBD2. This CDR3 spans 16 amino acids. The junction had 8 bases not matched to a gene; V was cut back by 4 bases and J by 2 bases. CDR3 DNA sequence: TGTGCCAGCAGTTCCTTAGCGGGAGTACCACAAGAGACCCAGTACTTC. It is translated as CASSSLAGVPQETQYF.

The table lists this clonotype with many counts. J is TRBJ2-7 and V is TRBV12-3 or TRBV12-4; 10 nucleotides match TRBD2. Unmatched junction bases numbered 6, after V lost 1 base and J lost 6 bases. This CDR3 has 15 residues. CDR3 loop: CASSLVAGGTGEQYF. The CDR3 DNA reads as TGTGCCAGCAGTTTAGTAGCGGGGGGAACCGGCGAGCAGTACTTC.

This clonotype has more than one count but fewer than ten. The chain is built from TRBV10-3 and TRBJ2-3, with 9 bases matching TRBD2. The CDR3 is made up of 16 amino acids. CDR1 is ENHRY and CDR2 is SYGVKD in the germline V gene. J lost 4 bases, V lost 3 bases, and 8 bases had no gene match. The CDR3: CAISDRREGEADTQYF. The CDR3 bases are TGTGCCATCAGTGATCGGCGGGAGGGTGAGGCAGATACGCAGTATTTT.

The V and J genes are TRBV7-2 and TRBJ2-1; D not resolved. The V end lost 0 bases, the J end lost 5 bases, and 11 bases lay between the germline ends. The CDR3 is 15 residues long. Germline assignment: CDR1 SGHTA and CDR2 FQGNSA. The CDR3 nucleotides are TGTGCCAGCAGCTTAGCTGGGCGTCAGAACAATGAGCAGTTCTTC. This translates into CASSLAGRQNNEQFF.

This clonotype was counted a few times. The chain combines TRBV5-1 with TRBJ1-2, with D possibly TRBD1 on 6 matching bases. Germline CDR1 and CDR2: SGHRS and YFSETQ. The germline V and J ends were trimmed by 0 bases and 4 bases, with 16 bases remaining between them. The CDR3 runs 16 residues. CDR3 in amino acids: CASSLAGLDRSYGYTF. Written as DNA, the CDR3 is TGCGCCAGCAGCTTGGCCGGGTTGGACAGAAGCTATGGCTACACCTTC.

V is TRBV18 and J is TRBJ1-1; D is unresolved. Germline CDR1 is KGHSH and CDR2 is LQKENI. The ends were cut back, 2 bases at V and 0 bases at J, with 7 bases in the middle. The CDR3 has 14 residues. The CDR3 is CASSPSALNTEAFF. CDR3 nucleotide sequence: TGTGCCAGCTCACCATCCGCTCTGAACACTGAAGCTTTCTTT.

The chain employs TRBV5-4 and TRBJ2-1; 7 bases match TRBD2. The trim removed 0 bases at V and 6 bases at J, leaving 6 bases unmatched. The germline gives CDR1 SGHNT, CDR2 YYREEE (reference sequence). This CDR3 has 15 amino acids. CDR3 sequence: CASSLEVRTSNEQFF. CDR3 in DNA: TGTGCCAGCAGCTTGGAAGTTAGGACTAGCAATGAGCAGTTCTTC. Complete variable domain (other parts from reference TRBV5-4 and TRBJ2-1): ETGVTQSPTHLIKTRGQQVTLRCSSQSGHNTVSWYQQALGQGPQFIFQYYREEENGRGNFPPRFSGLQFPNYSSELNVNALELDDSALYLCASSLEVRTSNEQFFGPGTRLTVL.

This clonotype was recorded at least ten times. This chain uses TRBV5-1 with TRBJ1-1; tentatively, D is TRBD1 (5 bases). V lost 0 bases, J lost 5 bases, and 8 bases lay in between. The germline V gene encodes CDR1 SGHRS and CDR2 YFSETQ. The CDR3 length is 13 residues. In DNA, the CDR3 is TGCGCCAGCAGCTTGGGACAGCTGACTGAAGCTTTCTTT. Translated, it gives CASSLGQLTEAFF.

This clonotype was observed at least ten times. The genes are TRBV12-3 or TRBV12-4 and TRBJ2-1; 7 bases align to TRBD1. The CDR3 spans 16 residues. Trimming cost V 3 bases and J 4 bases; bases outside gene matches: 9. The CDR3 spells CASSFTRDRQYNEQFF. DNA for the CDR3: TGTGCCAGCAGTTTCACCCGGGACAGACAATACAATGAGCAGTTCTTC.

This clonotype showed up many times. This chain connects TRBV2 to TRBJ2-2; TRBD1 might be the D (6 bases). The CDR3 is made up of 14 amino acids. From germline, CDR1 is SNHLY and CDR2 FYNNEI. Between the trimmed V and J ends, which lost 10 bases and 1 base, there was a span of 13 bases. CDR3 amino acids: CATTGSLNTGELFF. For the CDR3, the DNA is TGTGCCACCACAGGGAGTTTGAACACCGGGGAGCTGTTTTTT. Full variable domain (outside the CDR3, taken from reference TRBV2 and TRBJ2-2): EPEVTQTPSHQVTQMGQEVILRCVPISNHLYFYWYRQILGQKVEFLVSFYNNEISEKSEIFDDQFSVERPDGSNFTLKIRSTKLEDSAMYFCATTGSLNTGELFFGEGSRLTVL.

The V call is TRBV28, the J call TRBJ2-2; possible D gene TRBD1, 5 bases. This CDR3 has 12 amino acids. V lost 6 bases, J lost 6 bases, and 8 bases lay in between. The germline V gene encodes CDR1 MDHEN and CDR2 SYDVKM. The CDR3 sequence: CASRAGPGELFF. The CDR3 DNA reads as TGTGCCAGCAGGGCAGGGCCCGGGGAGCTGTTTTTT.

This clonotype was recorded many times. J is TRBJ2-2 and V is TRBV12-3 or TRBV12-4; tentatively, D is TRBD1 (6 bases). V was clipped by 5 bases and J by 6 bases, with 7 bases between them. The CDR3 is made up of 12 amino acids. Here the CDR3 reads CASSTGSGELFF. For the CDR3, the DNA is TGTGCCAGCAGTACAGGGTCCGGGGAGCTGTTTTTT.

V usage is TRBV27 and J usage is TRBJ2-1; D remains ambiguous. V was trimmed by 4 bases and J by 1 base, leaving 17 bases between them. The CDR3 covers 17 residues. CDR1 and CDR2 from the germline V gene are MNHEY and SMNVEV (reference sequence). CDR3 loop: CASSSVQTGTSYNEQFF. The CDR3 region has the DNA TGTGCCAGCAGTTCCGTCCAAACGGGCACATCCTACAATGAGCAGTTCTTC.

On this clonotype: A much larger clone lies one base from this, so it may be a read error. The gene calls are TRBV2 and TRBJ2-1; D may be TRBD2 (6 bases). Germline V CDR1 and CDR2: SNHLY, FYNNEI. CDR3 length: 13 residues. The CDR3 loop reads CASREGSYDEQFF. The DNA for the CDR3 is TGTGCCAGCAGGGAGGGTTCCTACGATGAGCAGTTCTTC.

About this clonotype: With a much larger clone just one base away, this may be a read error. The chain is built from TRBV20-1 and TRBJ2-5, with 7 nucleotides matching TRBD2. Germline loops: CDR1 DFQATT, CDR2 SNEGSKA (reference sequence). The CDR3 has 13 amino acids. CDR3 nucleotide sequence: TGCGGTGCTAAGTGGGAGGGACAAGAGACCCAGTACTTC. Protein: CGAKWEGQETQYF.

This clonotype appeared many times. CDR3 bases: TGCGCTACGCGGGGCAAGAACACTGAAGCTTTCTTT. Its protein product is CATRGKNTEAFF. V gene TRBV10-1 combines with J gene TRBJ1-1; tentatively, D is TRBD1 (5 bases). The CDR3 length is 12 residues. Per the germline V gene, CDR1 is WNHNN and CDR2 is SYGVQD (reference sequence).

The sample holds a few counts of this clonotype. V and J are TRBV2 and TRBJ2-7, with 12 nucleotides matching TRBD2. Germline CDR1 and CDR2: SNHLY and FYNNEI. With 6 bases clipped from V and 3 bases from J, the junction kept 9 bases outside the gene matches. This CDR3 has 16 residues. The CDR3 loop reads CASRPPASGRVYEQYF. The CDR3 DNA is TGTGCCAGCAGGCCTCCGGCTAGCGGGAGGGTCTACGAGCAGTACTTC.

In this sample, this clonotype turned up many times. The chain carries TRBV28 and TRBJ2-5; TRBD2 aligns across 10 bases. CDR3 size: 16 residues. V trimming: 2 bases; J trimming: 4 bases; junction bases outside the gene matches: 7. CDR1 MDHEN and CDR2 SYDVKM come from the germline V gene. DNA for the CDR3: TGTGCCAGCAGTTTAGGGGCTAGCGGGAGTCGAGAGACCCAGTACTTC. This encodes CASSLGASGSRETQYF.

This clonotype was detected many times. The genes are TRBV24-1 and TRBJ1-2, with D hard to call. The CDR3 consists of 13 residues. The ends were cut back, 0 bases at V and 5 bases at J, with 6 bases in the middle. The germline V gene has CDR1 KGHDR and CDR2 SFDVKD. The CDR3 loop reads CATSDLPGYGYTF. In nucleotides, the CDR3 is TGTGCCACCAGTGATTTGCCGGGGTATGGCTACACCTTC.

This clonotype was recorded at least ten times. The J gene is TRBJ2-2, the V gene TRBV7-6; 9 bases match TRBD1. Looked up from germline, CDR1 is SGHVS and CDR2 is FNYEAQ. CDR3 length: 17 amino acids. With V trimmed by 5 bases and J by 6 bases, 13 bases remained unmatched. CDR3 in amino acids: CASSPLPDRGLSGELFF. CDR3 nucleotides: TGTGCCAGCAGCCCCCTCCCGGACAGGGGTTTATCCGGGGAGCTGTTTTTT.

The table lists this clonotype with many counts. V is TRBV5-6 and J is TRBJ1-1; no reliable D call. Trimming took 4 bases from V and 5 from J, leaving 9 bases between them. This CDR3 comprises 12 residues. Germline V gives CDR1 SGHDT, CDR2 YYEEEE. The CDR3 DNA follows: TGTGCCAGCAGCGCGTTGGGAACTGAAGCTTTCTTT. It codes for CASSALGTEAFF.